The 13 T cell receptor beta chains reported below all come from one sample, sequenced in a study of T cell repertoires in cytomegalovirus infection. TCRdb called the reads again in MiXCR, with one record for every CDR3 protein. The table lists about 460,000 distinct CDR3 sequences, 10% to 12% of them singletons. The sequenced material came from PBMCs. Receptors were obtained from a human donor in good health (CMV status not recorded). Some clones in this sample may be carry-over from other donors' samples.

The gene calls are TRBV7-9 and TRBJ2-7; 10 nucleotides match TRBD2. This CDR3 has 16 amino acids. V shed 5 bases, J shed 2 bases, and the junction held 9 bases outside the gene matches. Germline V lookup: CDR1 SEHNR, CDR2 FQNEAQ (reference sequence). CDR3 sequence reads: CASSPRAGGGTYEQYF. The CDR3 nucleotides read TGTGCCAGCAGCCCCAGAGCGGGAGGGGGCACCTACGAGCAGTACTTC.

This clonotype was detected many times. The chain uses TRBV7-2 and TRBJ2-1; D remains unclear. The CDR3 is made up of 14 amino acids. Deletions cut 6 bases from V and 0 bases from J, with 9 bases between. Germline values: CDR1 SGHTA, CDR2 FQGNSA. CDR3 nucleotide sequence: TGTGCCAGCAGGGGAAAGGGCTCCTACAATGAGCAGTTCTTC. Translating it yields CASRGKGSYNEQFF.

This clonotype was observed many times. The chain recombines TRBV2 with TRBJ2-2; 7 bases map to TRBD1. V shed 7 bases, J shed 3 bases, and the junction held 5 bases outside the gene matches. The length of the CDR3 is 14 residues. Germline CDR1 SNHLY, CDR2 FYNNEI. The CDR3 sequence is CASIRDRDTGELFF. The CDR3 bases are TGTGCCAGCATAAGGGACAGAGACACCGGGGAGCTGTTTTTT.

Many counts were recorded for this clonotype. The V call is TRBV10-3, the J call TRBJ1-1; D perhaps matches TRBD1 (5 bases). Germline CDR1 ENHRY, CDR2 SYGVKD. V gave up 4 bases and J gave up 4 bases, with 10 bases separating them. The CDR3 has 13 residues. The DNA of the CDR3 is TGTGCCATCAGTGCCGTGAGGGGCACTGAAGCTTTCTTT. The encoded protein is CAISAVRGTEAFF.

This clonotype turned up a few times. This chain joins TRBV30 and TRBJ2-1, with 11 bases lining up with TRBD2. The CDR3 runs to 15 residues. Germline CDR1 reads GTSNPN; CDR2 reads SVGIG (reference sequence). Trimming cost V 3 bases and J 4 bases; bases outside gene matches: 5. For the CDR3, the DNA is TGTGCCTGGAGCGCGGGGACTAGCGGATACAATGAGCAGTTCTTC. Translation: CAWSAGTSGYNEQFF.

This clonotype was counted at least ten times. The V call is TRBV28, the J call TRBJ2-7, with 9 bases aligning to TRBD2. CDR1 is MDHEN and CDR2 is SYDVKM in the germline V gene. The CDR3 runs 18 residues. V trimming: 3 bases; J trimming: 4 bases; junction bases outside the gene matches: 16. CDR3 in DNA: TGTGCCAGCAGTTTGACGTTGGCTAGCGGGATCACAAATTACGAGCAGTACTTC. It is translated as CASSLTLASGITNYEQYF.

This clonotype was counted a few times. The V gene is TRBV3-1, the J gene TRBJ2-7; tentatively, D is TRBD1 (6 bases). The CDR3 extends over 12 amino acids. Germline V gene lookup returns CDR1 LGHDT and CDR2 YNNKEL (reference sequence). The germline V and J ends were trimmed by 3 bases and 6 bases, with 9 bases remaining between them. The CDR3 DNA reads TGTGCCAGCAGCCAGGTAGGGGGCGAGCAGTACTTC. Translation: CASSQVGGEQYF.

The V gene is TRBV2, the J gene TRBJ2-7, with 8 positions matching TRBD1. The CDR3 is made up of 14 amino acids. J was trimmed by 0 bases and V by 6 bases; bases with no gene match: 4. From germline, CDR1 is SNHLY and CDR2 FYNNEI. This CDR3 reads CASRWTGLSYEQYF. The CDR3 DNA follows: TGTGCCAGCAGATGGACAGGGCTCTCCTACGAGCAGTACTTC.

This clonotype came up a few times. The chain has TRBV7-9 and TRBJ2-7; D call uncertain. CDR3 length: 12 residues. V was trimmed by 5 bases and J by 5 bases, leaving 10 bases between them. Germline V gene lookup returns CDR1 SEHNR and CDR2 FQNEAQ (reference sequence). CDR3 nucleotide sequence: TGTGCCAGCAGCCGCCTTAGGGACGAGCAGTACTTC. This encodes CASSRLRDEQYF.

This clonotype was detected ten times or more. This chain connects TRBV12-3 or TRBV12-4 to TRBJ1-6, with a weak D call TRBD1 (6 bases). Trimming shortened V by 5 bases and J by 10 bases, and 15 bases separated the two germline ends. This CDR3 region has 14 residues. Here the CDR3 reads CASSSRDIGSPLHF. CDR3 in DNA: TGTGCCAGCAGTAGCCGGGACATTGGGTCACCCCTCCACTTT.

In this sample, this clonotype turned up many times. This chain uses TRBV25-1 with TRBJ2-1; D is undetermined. There are 14 residues in the CDR3. V lost 4 bases, J lost 5 bases, and 12 bases lay in between. From germline, CDR1 is MGHDK and CDR2 SYGVNS. The CDR3: CASSVASGHNEQFF. In nucleotides, the CDR3 is TGTGCCAGCAGTGTGGCCTCAGGCCACAATGAGCAGTTCTTC.

This clonotype was counted between two and nine times. V gene TRBV7-9 combines with J gene TRBJ2-2; D might be TRBD1 (6 bases). The CDR3 spans 16 residues. From germline, CDR1 is SEHNR and CDR2 FQNEAQ (reference sequence). V was clipped by 5 bases and J by 5 bases, with 18 bases between them. The CDR3 nucleotides read TGTGCCAGCAGCCCTCAAGGAACAGGGCAAACCGGGGAGCTGTTTTTT. It translates to CASSPQGTGQTGELFF.

Ten or more counts support this clonotype. The chain has TRBV10-3 and TRBJ2-1; 11 nucleotides line up with TRBD2. The CDR3 runs 16 residues. Germline assignment: CDR1 ENHRY and CDR2 SYGVKD. Losses at the gene ends were 3 bases for V and 8 bases for J; bases not matched to a gene: 9. The CDR3 sequence: CAISDSASGRNHEQFF. In nucleotides, the CDR3 is TGTGCCATCAGTGATTCGGCTAGCGGGAGGAATCATGAGCAGTTCTTC.